This TCR beta chain emerged from a study of blood T cell repertoires in COVID-19. Study at large: The study drew acute and convalescent COVID-19 samples from the United States, Italy and Spain.

Trimming removed 1 base from V and 5 bases from J; junction bases left unmatched: 4. Germline loops: CDR1 SGHTA, CDR2 FQGNSA. CDR3 size: 15 residues. Measured with immunoSEQ multiplex PCR; TCRdb has only the in-frame clones, and not every one. Among about 210,000 clones listed, 70% to 85% were seen once. The gene calls are TRBV7-2 and TRBJ2-1; 8 nucleotides line up with TRBD1. The sample taken for sequencing was peripheral blood. The receptor was derived from a man between 45 and 60 years old with active or convalescent COVID-19. CDR3 residues: CASSLDWTGNNEQFF. CDR3 DNA: TGTGCCAGCAGCTTAGACTGGACAGGGAACAATGAGCAGTTCTTC.